The present T cell receptor beta chain was sequenced within a study of T-cell memory formation after mild COVID-19. The study's findings and limits: Later expanders leaned CD4+, whereas clones that contracted between day 15 and 85 were balanced CD4/CD8.

About this clonotype itself: Its specificity is not known.

The ends were cut back, 0 bases at V and 4 bases at J, with 10 bases in the middle. Germline V lookup: CDR1 SGHTA, CDR2 FQGNSA. The CDR3 is 15 residues long. TCRdb redid the calling of the 5' RACE reads with MiXCR, one entry per CDR3 protein. The data show hundreds of thousands of distinct CDR3 sequences, roughly an eighth seen once. Sequencing was done on a sample of PBMCs or a T cell subset sorted from them (not recorded which). V is TRBV7-2 and J is TRBJ2-1; the D gene is possibly TRBD1 (5 bases). The receptor comes from a man younger than 30 who had mild COVID-19 (a few samples of this study predate the infection). Cell type and time point are not known. DNA of the CDR3: TGTGCCAGCAGCTTAGCGTGGGGCGGTTACAATGAGCAGTTCTTC. Its protein product is CASSLAWGGYNEQFF.